The 5 T cell receptor beta chains in this list originate from one sample, sequenced in a study of shared clonotypes between healthy human individuals. Assay used: immunoSEQ multiplex PCR; TCRdb lists only in-frame clones, some missing. This sample carries approximately 2,300,000 clones, 85% to 95% of them seen once, and the ten largest clones take more than 0.35%. The sequenced sample consisted of naive CD4+ T cells from PBMCs. Documented subset: CD45RA+ positively selected. Every receptor here comes from a man aged 18 to 30 in good health. Some clones in this sample may be carry-over from other donors' samples.

The chain uses TRBV4-3 and TRBJ2-7, with D uncertain. CDR1 and CDR2 (germline): LGHNA, YSLEER. With 1 base removed from V and 2 bases from J, the gap between germline ends came to 15 bases. This CDR3 is built from 16 residues. CDR3 loop: CASSQGTSPVTYEQYF. The CDR3 nucleotides read TGCGCCAGCAGCCAAGGGACGTCCCCGGTGACCTACGAGCAGTACTTC.

About this clone: Other DNA sequences from this sample encode an identical CDR3 as well. The chain has TRBV7-2 and TRBJ1-2; D is undetermined. This CDR3 is 12 amino acids long. In germline, CDR1 is SGHTA, CDR2 FQGNSA. Trimming removed 3 bases from V and 0 bases from J, with 2 bases in between. This CDR3 is CASSLANYGYTF. The DNA of the CDR3 is TGTGCCAGCAGCTTGGCTAACTATGGCTACACCTTC.

The chain links TRBV6-5 to TRBJ1-2, with D possibly TRBD1 on 5 matching bases. The V end was cut by 0 bases, the J end by 2 bases, with 7 bases between. The CDR3 sequence is 14 residues long. The V gene's germline CDR1 is MNHEY and CDR2 SVGAGI. The CDR3 DNA reads as TGTGCCAGCAGTTACTCCTACAGGAACTATGGCTACACCTTC. Its protein is CASSYSYRNYGYTF.

This clone was found once. Other DNA sequences in the sample encode the same CDR3. The rearrangement uses TRBV5-1 and TRBJ2-7, with D tentatively TRBD1 (5 bases). Trimming removed 0 bases from V and 4 bases from J, with 8 bases in between. Germline V lookup: CDR1 SGHRS, CDR2 YFSETQ. CDR3 length: 13 residues. CDR3: CASSLDQGYEQYF. The CDR3, as DNA: TGCGCCAGCAGCTTGGACCAGGGTTACGAGCAGTACTTC.

V is TRBV9 and J is TRBJ2-2; D not certain. The CDR3 covers 12 residues. CDR1 SGDLS and CDR2 YYNGEE come from the germline V gene. Trimming took off 4 bases at V and 2 bases at J, with 3 bases between the two ends. The CDR3 sequence is CASSPNTGELFF. The CDR3 DNA reads as TGTGCCAGCAGCCCCAACACCGGGGAGCTGTTTTTT.